The source of this TCR beta chain is a study of HIV-infected patients and healthy controls. Per the germline V gene, CDR1 is LNHDA and CDR2 is SQIVND (reference sequence). This CDR3 has 15 amino acids. Trimming stripped 3 bases from V and 0 bases from J, with 11 bases between. Alpha and beta constant-region primers primed reverse transcription of about 500 ng RNA. Alpha and beta chain libraries were made separately by chain-specific third strand synthesis with multiplexing indices. Each cDNA molecule was barcoded, and a single primer pair amplified each chain. After a brief PCR adding P5, P7 and a second index, roughly 25 amplification cycles followed. TCRdb processed the 5' RACE reads anew with MiXCR; each CDR3 protein has one entry. The sample has about 10,000 distinct CDR3 sequences; 5.5% to 7% are singletons. Follow-up blood was drawn about 14 weeks, roughly three months, after antiretroviral therapy began. The repertoire came from unfractionated whole blood and reflected all unsorted peripheral T cells.

Study observations and caveats: Compared with healthy controls, HIV-infected patients showed less CDR3 sharing between individuals.

This clonotype has a count of ten or more. Its antigen is still unknown. This material consisted of blood, taken during antiretroviral therapy. V and J are TRBV19 and TRBJ1-1, with a possible D match to TRBD1 (5 bases). The receptor was isolated from an adult with HIV infection. The donor label of this sample is uncertain. The CDR3 DNA reads TGTGCCAGTAGTATGCGGGGCGGAATGAACACTGAAGCTTTCTTT. Translated, it gives CASSMRGGMNTEAFF.